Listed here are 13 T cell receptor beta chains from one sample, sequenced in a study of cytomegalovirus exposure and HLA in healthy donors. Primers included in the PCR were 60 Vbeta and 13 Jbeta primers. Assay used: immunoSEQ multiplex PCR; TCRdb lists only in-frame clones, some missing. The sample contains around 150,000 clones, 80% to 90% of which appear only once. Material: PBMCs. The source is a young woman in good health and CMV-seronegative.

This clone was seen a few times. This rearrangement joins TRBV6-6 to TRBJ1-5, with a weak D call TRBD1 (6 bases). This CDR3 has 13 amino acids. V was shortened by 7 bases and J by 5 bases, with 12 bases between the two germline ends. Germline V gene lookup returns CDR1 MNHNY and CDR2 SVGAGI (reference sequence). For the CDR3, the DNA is TGTGCCAGCAACAGGGACGAGGATCAGCCCCAGCATTTT. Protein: CASNRDEDQPQHF.

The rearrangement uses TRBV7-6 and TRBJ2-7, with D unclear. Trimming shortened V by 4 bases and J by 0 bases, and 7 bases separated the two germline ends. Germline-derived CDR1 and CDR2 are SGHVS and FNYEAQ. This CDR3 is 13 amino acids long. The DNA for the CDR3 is TGTGCCAGCAGCTCTAGGTACTCCTACGAGCAGTACTTC. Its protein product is CASSSRYSYEQYF.

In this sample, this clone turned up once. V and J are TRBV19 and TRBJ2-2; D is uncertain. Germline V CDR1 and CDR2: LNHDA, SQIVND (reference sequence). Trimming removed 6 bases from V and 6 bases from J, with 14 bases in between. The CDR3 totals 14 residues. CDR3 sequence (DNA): TGTGCCAGTAGCCCTAGGAGTCTCGCCGGGGAGCTGTTTTTT. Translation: CASSPRSLAGELFF.

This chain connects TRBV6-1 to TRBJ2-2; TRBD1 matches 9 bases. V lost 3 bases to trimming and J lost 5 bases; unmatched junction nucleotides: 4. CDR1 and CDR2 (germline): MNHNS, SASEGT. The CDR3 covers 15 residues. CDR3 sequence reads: CASSDGTGRTGELFF. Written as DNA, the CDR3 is TGTGCCAGCAGTGACGGGACAGGGAGGACCGGGGAGCTGTTTTTT.

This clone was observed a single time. The CDR3 protein is CASSESGNLYEQYF. The CDR3 DNA reads as TGTGCCAGCAGCGAAAGCGGGAACCTTTACGAGCAGTACTTC. V and J are TRBV6-1 and TRBJ2-7; TRBD2 matches at 7 bases. With 6 bases clipped from V and 4 bases from J, the junction kept 9 bases outside the gene matches. The germline V gene has CDR1 MNHNS and CDR2 SASEGT. The CDR3 extends over 14 amino acids.

The CDR3 DNA reads as TGTGCCAGCAGTGTACAGGTTAATGAAAAACTGTTTTTT. Protein product: CASSVQVNEKLFF. This chain joins TRBV27 and TRBJ1-4; possibly TRBD1 for D (5 bases). Germline loops: CDR1 MNHEY, CDR2 SMNVEV (reference sequence). The CDR3 has 13 amino acids. Trimming cost V 5 bases and J 4 bases, with 8 bases left between them.

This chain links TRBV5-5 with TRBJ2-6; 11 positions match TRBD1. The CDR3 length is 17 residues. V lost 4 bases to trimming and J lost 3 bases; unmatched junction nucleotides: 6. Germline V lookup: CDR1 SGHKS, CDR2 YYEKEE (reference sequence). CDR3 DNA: TGTGCCAGCAGCCCTGGGACAGGGGGGTATGGGGCCAACGTCCTGACTTTC. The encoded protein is CASSPGTGGYGANVLTF. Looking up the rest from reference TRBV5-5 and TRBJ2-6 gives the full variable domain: DAGVTQSPTHLIKTRGQQVTLRCSPISGHKSVSWYQQVLGQGPQFIFQYYEKEERGRGNFPDRFSARQFPNYSSELNVNALLLGDSALYLCASSPGTGGYGANVLTFGAGSRLTVL.

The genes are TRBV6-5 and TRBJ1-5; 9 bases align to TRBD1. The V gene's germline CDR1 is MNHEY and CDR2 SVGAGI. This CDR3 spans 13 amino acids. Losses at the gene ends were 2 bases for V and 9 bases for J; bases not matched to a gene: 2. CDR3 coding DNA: TGTGCCAGCAGTTACGGGACAGGGATGCCCCAGCATTTT. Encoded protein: CASSYGTGMPQHF.

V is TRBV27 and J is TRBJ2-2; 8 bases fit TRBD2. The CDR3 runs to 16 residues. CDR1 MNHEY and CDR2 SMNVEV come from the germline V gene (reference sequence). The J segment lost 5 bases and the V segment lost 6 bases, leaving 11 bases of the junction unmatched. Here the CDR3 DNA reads TGTGCCAGCAGGCCCGCAAGCGGGAGAGGGACCGGGGAGCTGTTTTTT. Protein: CASRPASGRGTGELFF.

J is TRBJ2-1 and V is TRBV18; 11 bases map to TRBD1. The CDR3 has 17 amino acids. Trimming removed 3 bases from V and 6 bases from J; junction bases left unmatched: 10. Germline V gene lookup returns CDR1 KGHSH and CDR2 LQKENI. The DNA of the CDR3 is TGTGCCAGCTCACCCCTACCACCCGGGACAGGGGGCAATGAGCAGTTCTTC. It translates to CASSPLPPGTGGNEQFF. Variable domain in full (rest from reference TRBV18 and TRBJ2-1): NAGVMQNPRHLVRRRGQEARLRCSPMKGHSHVYWYRQLPEEGLKFMVYLQKENIIDESGMPKERFSAEFPKEGPSILRIQQVVRGDSAAYFCASSPLPPGTGGNEQFFGPGTRLTVL.

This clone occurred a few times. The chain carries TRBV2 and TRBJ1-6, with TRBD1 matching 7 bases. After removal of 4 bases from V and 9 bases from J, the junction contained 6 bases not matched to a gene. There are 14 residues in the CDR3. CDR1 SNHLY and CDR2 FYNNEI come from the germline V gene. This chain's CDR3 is CASSAQTGRSPLHF. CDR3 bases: TGTGCCAGCAGTGCCCAGACAGGGCGTTCACCCCTCCACTTT.

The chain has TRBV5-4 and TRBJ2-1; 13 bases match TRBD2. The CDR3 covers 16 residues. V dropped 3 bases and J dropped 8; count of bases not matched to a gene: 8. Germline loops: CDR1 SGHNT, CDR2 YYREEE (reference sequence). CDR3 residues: CASSYRTSGSVDEQFF. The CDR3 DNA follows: TGTGCCAGCAGCTACCGGACTAGCGGGAGTGTAGATGAGCAGTTCTTC.

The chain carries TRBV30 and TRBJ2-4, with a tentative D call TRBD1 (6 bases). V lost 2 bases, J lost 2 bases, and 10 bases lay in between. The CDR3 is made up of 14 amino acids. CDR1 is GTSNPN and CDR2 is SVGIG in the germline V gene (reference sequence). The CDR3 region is CAWSPTGSKNIQYF. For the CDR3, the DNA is TGTGCCTGGAGTCCCACAGGGTCCAAAAACATTCAGTACTTC.